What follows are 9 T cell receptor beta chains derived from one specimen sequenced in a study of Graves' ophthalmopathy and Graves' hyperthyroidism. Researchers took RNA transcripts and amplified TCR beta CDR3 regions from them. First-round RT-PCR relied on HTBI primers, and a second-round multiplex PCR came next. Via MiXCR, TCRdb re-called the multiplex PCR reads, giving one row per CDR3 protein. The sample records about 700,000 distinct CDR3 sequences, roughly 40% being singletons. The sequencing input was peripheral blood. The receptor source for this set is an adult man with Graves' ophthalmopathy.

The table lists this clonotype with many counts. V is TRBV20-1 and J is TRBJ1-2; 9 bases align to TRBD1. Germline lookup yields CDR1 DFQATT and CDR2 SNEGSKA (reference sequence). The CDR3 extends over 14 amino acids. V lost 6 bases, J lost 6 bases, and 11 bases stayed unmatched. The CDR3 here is CSAEQRTGDDGYTF. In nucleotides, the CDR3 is TGCAGTGCCGAACAGAGGACAGGGGATGATGGCTACACCTTC.

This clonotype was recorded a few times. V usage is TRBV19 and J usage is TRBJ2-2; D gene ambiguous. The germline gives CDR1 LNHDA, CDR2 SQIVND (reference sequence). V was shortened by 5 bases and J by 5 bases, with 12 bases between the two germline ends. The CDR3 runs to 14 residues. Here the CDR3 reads CASSPWQRTGELFF. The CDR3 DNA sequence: TGTGCCAGTAGTCCATGGCAGAGAACCGGGGAGCTGTTTTTT.

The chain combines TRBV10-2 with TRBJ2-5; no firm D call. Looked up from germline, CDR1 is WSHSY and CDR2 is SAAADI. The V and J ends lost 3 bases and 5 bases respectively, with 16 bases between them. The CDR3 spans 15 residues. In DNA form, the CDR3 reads TGCGCCAGCAGTGACGGTGGAGCTTCCATGGAGACCCAGTACTTC. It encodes CASSDGGASMETQYF.

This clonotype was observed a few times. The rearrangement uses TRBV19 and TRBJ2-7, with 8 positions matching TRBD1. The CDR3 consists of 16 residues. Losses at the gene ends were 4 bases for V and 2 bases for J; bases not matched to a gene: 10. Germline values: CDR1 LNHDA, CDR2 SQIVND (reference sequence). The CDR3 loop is CASSTMTGVTTYEQYF. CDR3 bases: TGTGCCAGTAGTACAATGACAGGGGTCACAACCTACGAGCAGTACTTC.

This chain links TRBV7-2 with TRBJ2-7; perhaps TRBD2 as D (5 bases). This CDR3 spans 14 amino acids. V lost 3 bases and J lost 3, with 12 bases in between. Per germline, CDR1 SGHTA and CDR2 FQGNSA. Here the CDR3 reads CASSFRQAGYEQYF. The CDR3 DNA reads TGTGCCAGCAGCTTTCGGCAGGCGGGCTACGAGCAGTACTTC.

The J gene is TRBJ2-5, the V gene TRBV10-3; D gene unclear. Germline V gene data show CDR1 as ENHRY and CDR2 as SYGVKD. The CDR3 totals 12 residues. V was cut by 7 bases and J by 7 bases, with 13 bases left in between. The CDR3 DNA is TGTGCCATCAAGGACCTTGAGATGACCCAGTACTTC. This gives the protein CAIKDLEMTQYF.

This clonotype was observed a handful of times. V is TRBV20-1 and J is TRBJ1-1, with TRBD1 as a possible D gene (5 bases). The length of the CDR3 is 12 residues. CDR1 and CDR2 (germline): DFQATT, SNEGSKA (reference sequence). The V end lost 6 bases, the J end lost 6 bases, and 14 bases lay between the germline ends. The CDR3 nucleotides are TGCAGTGCCCAGGGTGTTCTCGCTGAAGCTTTCTTT. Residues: CSAQGVLAEAFF.

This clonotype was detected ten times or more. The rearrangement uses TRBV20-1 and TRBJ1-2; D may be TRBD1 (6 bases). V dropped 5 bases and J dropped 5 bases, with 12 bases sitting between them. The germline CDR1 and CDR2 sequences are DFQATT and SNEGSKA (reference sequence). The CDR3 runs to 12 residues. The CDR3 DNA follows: TGCAGTGCTGAACAGGGAGGGTATGGCTACACCTTC. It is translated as CSAEQGGYGYTF.

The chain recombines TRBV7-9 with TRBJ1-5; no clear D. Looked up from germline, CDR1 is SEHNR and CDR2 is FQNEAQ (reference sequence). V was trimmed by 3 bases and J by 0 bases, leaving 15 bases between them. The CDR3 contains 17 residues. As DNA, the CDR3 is TGTGCCAGCAGCTTGGAAGAGTGGACGGGTAGCAATCAGCCCCAGCATTTT. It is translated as CASSLEEWTGSNQPQHF.